This entry describes one T cell receptor (beta chain). The antigen is unknown. The CDR3 end shows no conserved phenylalanine or tryptophan, and so a read error is likely. These data belong to a study of T cells in Graves' hyperthyroidism and ophthalmopathy. CDR3 length equals 14 residues. Trimming pared 2 bases from V and 3 bases from J, leaving 11 bases between. CDR1 and CDR2 from the germline V gene are MGHRA and YSYEKL. Study-level points and caveats: The model anticipated ophthalmopathy a median about six months pre-onset. Ophthalmopathy cases were set apart from stable hyperthyroidism by a 13 V-J model.

Clinical Activity Scores of at least 3, NOSPECS grades of at least 4 and durations under 3 months characterized ophthalmopathy patients. Each diagnosis was grounded in clinical symptoms, serum thyroxine and TRAb, thyroid ultrasound, and orbital computed tomography. Template material for amplifying TCR beta CDR3 regions consisted of RNA transcripts. With the HTBI primer set, the TCR CDR3 went through a first round of RT-PCR. TCRdb reprocessed the multiplex PCR reads via MiXCR and lists one record per CDR3 protein. The sample records about 410,000 distinct CDR3 sequences, about 14% being singletons. This sequence was found in a woman aged 25 to 39 with Graves' ophthalmopathy. What was sequenced was blood. The chain joins TRBV4-1 to TRBJ2-7, with D perhaps matching TRBD1 (5 bases). The CDR3 protein is CASSQTDTYYEQYL. As DNA, the CDR3 is TGCGCCAGCAGCCAAACGGACACCTACTACGAGCAGTACCTC.